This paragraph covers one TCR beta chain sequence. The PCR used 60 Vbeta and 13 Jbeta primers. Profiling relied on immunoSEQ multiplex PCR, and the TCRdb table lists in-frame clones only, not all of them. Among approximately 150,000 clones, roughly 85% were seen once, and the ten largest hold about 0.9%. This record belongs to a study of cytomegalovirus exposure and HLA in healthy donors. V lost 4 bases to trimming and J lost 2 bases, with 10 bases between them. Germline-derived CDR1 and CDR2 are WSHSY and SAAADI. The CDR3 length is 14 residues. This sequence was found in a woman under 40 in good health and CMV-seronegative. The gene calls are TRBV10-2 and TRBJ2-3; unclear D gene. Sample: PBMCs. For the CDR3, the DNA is TGCGCCAGCAGTGGGGCAGCCTACACAGATACGCAGTATTTT. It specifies CASSGAAYTDTQYF.